The present T cell receptor (beta chain) was sequenced within a study of cytomegalovirus exposure and HLA in healthy donors. Overall study: As released early, the data held 65 million to 90 million unique TCRs from HLA-typed donors.

This CDR3 is built from 13 residues. With 4 bases removed from V and 11 bases from J, the gap between germline ends came to 17 bases. Germline CDR1 is MGHRA and CDR2 is YSYEKL. PCR amplification relied on 60 Vbeta primers (plus 13 Jbeta primers). Under the authors' procedure: In a later analysis, the count reached roughly 80 million unique TCR beta chains, with roughly 11 million shared. Sequencing used immunoSEQ multiplex PCR; TCRdb keeps in-frame clones, though not all of them. The V and J calls and the clone size are those of that table, but D and trimming were determined from the DNA. The table records some 170,000 clones, about four fifths of them present only once.

What was sequenced was PBMCs. The sequence derives from a man aged 50-59 years in good health and CMV-seropositive. V usage is TRBV4-1 and J usage is TRBJ1-2; maybe TRBD1 (5 bases). CDR3 in amino acids: CASSLNRGDPYTF. The DNA for the CDR3 is TGCGCCAGCAGCCTAAACCGCGGGGACCCGTACACCTTC.